One sample yielded the 3 T cell receptor beta chains listed below, sequenced in a study of blood T cell repertoires in COVID-19. Profiling relied on immunoSEQ multiplex PCR, and the TCRdb table lists in-frame clones only, not all of them. There are a few hundred thousand clones in the sample; over 80% occur only once, and 1.2% lies in the top ten. Sequencing used PBMCs or T cells enriched from blood (not recorded which). These receptors came from a man aged 25-40 years who had recovered from COVID-19.

The V gene is TRBV27, the J gene TRBJ1-5; 10 bases line up with TRBD1. The ends lost 6 bases at V and 4 bases at J; junction bases unmatched: 6. This CDR3 is 15 amino acids long. The V gene's germline CDR1 is MNHEY and CDR2 SMNVEV (reference sequence). This CDR3 reads CASREGQGGNQPQHF. Written as DNA, the CDR3 is TGTGCCAGCAGAGAAGGACAGGGGGGAAATCAGCCCCAGCATTTT.

The rearrangement links TRBV18 to TRBJ1-5; the match to TRBD1 covers 8 bases. Germline trimming cut 3 bases from V and 3 bases from J; bases unmatched to any gene: 10. CDR3 length: 17 amino acids. Germline values: CDR1 KGHSH, CDR2 LQKENI. The DNA for the CDR3 is TGTGCCAGCTCACCGGACCTGAGGACAGGGTTCAATCAGCCCCAGCATTTT. Translating it yields CASSPDLRTGFNQPQHF.

The genes are TRBV19 and TRBJ1-5, with 11 bases fitting TRBD1. The germline V gene encodes CDR1 LNHDA and CDR2 SQIVND (reference sequence). V lost 6 bases, J lost 6 bases, and 10 bases stayed unmatched. The CDR3 consists of 16 residues. The DNA for the CDR3 is TGTGCCAGTAGCCTAAACGGACAGGGGGCTGTTCAGCCCCAGCATTTT. It yields the protein CASSLNGQGAVQPQHF.